What follows are 10 T cell receptor beta chains derived from one specimen sequenced in a study of blood T cell repertoires in COVID-19. Clones were sequenced by immunoSEQ multiplex PCR, and TCRdb holds only the in-frame ones, with some missing. The sample lists approximately 110,000 clones; 75% to 85% were seen once. Sequenced material: peripheral blood. The receptors stem from a woman older than 75 with active or convalescent COVID-19.

There are a few counts of this clone. This sequence joins TRBV5-4 and TRBJ2-7; TRBD1 matches 8 bases. The closer fit of TRBJ2-5 to the DNA end suggests the J call may be wrong. Germline V gene data show CDR1 as SGHNT and CDR2 as YYREEE (reference sequence). The CDR3 totals 14 residues. The CDR3 loop reads CASSPDRAVGTQYF. The CDR3 nucleotides read TGTGCCAGCAGCCCGGACAGGGCCGTTGGGACCCAGTACTTC.

The rearrangement joins TRBV5-1 to TRBJ2-3, with 8 bases that match TRBD1. V dropped 4 bases and J dropped 3; count of bases not matched to a gene: 10. This CDR3 has 16 amino acids. Germline V gene lookup returns CDR1 SGHRS and CDR2 YFSETQ. The CDR3 DNA reads TGCGCCAGCAGCCCCTTCGGCCAGGGGGCGACAGATACGCAGTATTTT. As protein: CASSPFGQGATDTQYF.

This chain joins TRBV9 and TRBJ1-1, with a tentative D call TRBD1 (6 bases). CDR3 length equals 15 residues. The germline gives CDR1 SGDLS, CDR2 YYNGEE. V was trimmed by 0 bases and J by 0 bases, leaving 9 bases between them. The DNA of the CDR3 is TGTGCCAGCAGCGTAGCAGGGGCACTGAACACTGAAGCTTTCTTT. Residues: CASSVAGALNTEAFF.

The gene calls are TRBV2 and TRBJ1-5; 7 nucleotides align to TRBD1. The CDR3 runs to 14 residues. CDR1 is SNHLY, CDR2 FYNNEI, per germline. V shed 4 bases and J 2 bases; nucleotides not matched to a gene: 2. The CDR3 DNA is TGTGCCAGCAGTGGACAGGGTCGCAATCAGCCCCAGCATTTT. It encodes CASSGQGRNQPQHF.

V and J are TRBV6-5 and TRBJ2-7; weak D call: TRBD1 (5 bases). V dropped 0 bases and J dropped 0 bases, with 12 bases sitting between them. Germline CDR1 MNHEY, CDR2 SVGAGI. The CDR3 is made up of 16 amino acids. Here the CDR3 DNA reads TGTGCCAGCAGTTACTCCTACAGGAGAAGCTCCTACGAGCAGTACTTC. It specifies CASSYSYRRSSYEQYF.

J is TRBJ2-3 and V is TRBV19; 9 nucleotides agree with TRBD2. Per germline, CDR1 LNHDA and CDR2 SQIVND (reference sequence). V lost 3 bases, J lost 2 bases, and 6 bases stayed unmatched. This CDR3 contains 16 residues. CDR3 sequence (DNA): TGTGCCAGTAGTATGAATAGCGGGGGAACCACAGATACGCAGTATTTT. As protein: CASSMNSGGTTDTQYF.

The rearrangement uses TRBV28 and TRBJ1-1; perhaps TRBD1 as D (6 bases). The V and J ends lost 6 bases and 6 bases respectively, with 17 bases between them. Germline CDR1 MDHEN, CDR2 SYDVKM. The CDR3 sequence is 14 residues long. For the CDR3, the DNA is TGTGCCAGCAGCCCGAGGGGGGGGCGGTCTGAAGCTTTCTTT. Its protein product is CASSPRGGRSEAFF. Supplemented by reference TRBV28 and TRBJ1-1, the full variable domain reads DVKVTQSSRYLVKRTGEKVFLECVQDMDHENMFWYRQDPGLGLRLIYFSYDVKMKEKGDIPEGYSVSREKKERFSLILESASTNQTSMYLCASSPRGGRSEAFFGQGTRLTVV.

The chain joins TRBV7-3 to TRBJ2-3; 8 bases map to TRBD2. The germline gives CDR1 SGHTA, CDR2 FQGTGA. The CDR3 is 14 residues long. J lost 2 bases, V lost 5 bases, and 3 bases had no gene match. The CDR3 sequence is CASSSSGATDTQYF. CDR3 in DNA: TGTGCCAGCAGCAGTAGCGGGGCCACAGATACGCAGTATTTT.

This chain connects TRBV19 to TRBJ1-5, with D possibly being TRBD1 (5 bases). The CDR3 sequence is 17 residues long. With 0 bases removed from V and 5 bases from J, the gap between germline ends came to 17 bases. The germline V gene encodes CDR1 LNHDA and CDR2 SQIVND (reference sequence). CDR3 protein: CASSIDLQGIKYQPQHF. CDR3 nucleotide sequence: TGTGCCAGTAGTATAGATCTGCAGGGCATTAAGTATCAGCCCCAGCATTTT.

This chain joins TRBV2 and TRBJ1-6, with 9 bases identical to TRBD1. Germline trimming cut 5 bases from V and 10 bases from J; bases unmatched to any gene: 9. This CDR3 spans 15 amino acids. Germline loops: CDR1 SNHLY, CDR2 FYNNEI. The CDR3 loop is CASSRTGEVGSPLHF. CDR3 DNA: TGTGCCAGCAGTAGGACAGGGGAGGTGGGGTCACCCCTCCACTTT.